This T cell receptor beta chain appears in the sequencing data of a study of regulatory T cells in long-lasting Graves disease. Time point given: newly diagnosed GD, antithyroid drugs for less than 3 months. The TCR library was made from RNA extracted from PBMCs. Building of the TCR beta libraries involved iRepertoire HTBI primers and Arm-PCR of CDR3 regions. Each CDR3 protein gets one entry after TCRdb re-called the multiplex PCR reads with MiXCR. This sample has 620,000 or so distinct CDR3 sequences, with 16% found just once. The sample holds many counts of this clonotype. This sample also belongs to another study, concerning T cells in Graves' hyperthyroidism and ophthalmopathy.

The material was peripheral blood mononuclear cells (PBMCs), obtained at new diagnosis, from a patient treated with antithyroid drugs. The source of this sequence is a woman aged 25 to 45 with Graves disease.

CDR3 protein: CASRTSGGGQETQYF. In DNA, the CDR3 is TGTGCCAGCCGTACCTCCGGCGGGGGCCAAGAGACCCAGTACTTC. The chain carries TRBV27 and TRBJ2-5; 7 bases are shared with TRBD2. V shed 8 bases, J shed 1 base, and the junction held 10 bases outside the gene matches. Germline V CDR1 and CDR2: MNHEY, SMNVEV (reference sequence). CDR3 size: 15 residues.